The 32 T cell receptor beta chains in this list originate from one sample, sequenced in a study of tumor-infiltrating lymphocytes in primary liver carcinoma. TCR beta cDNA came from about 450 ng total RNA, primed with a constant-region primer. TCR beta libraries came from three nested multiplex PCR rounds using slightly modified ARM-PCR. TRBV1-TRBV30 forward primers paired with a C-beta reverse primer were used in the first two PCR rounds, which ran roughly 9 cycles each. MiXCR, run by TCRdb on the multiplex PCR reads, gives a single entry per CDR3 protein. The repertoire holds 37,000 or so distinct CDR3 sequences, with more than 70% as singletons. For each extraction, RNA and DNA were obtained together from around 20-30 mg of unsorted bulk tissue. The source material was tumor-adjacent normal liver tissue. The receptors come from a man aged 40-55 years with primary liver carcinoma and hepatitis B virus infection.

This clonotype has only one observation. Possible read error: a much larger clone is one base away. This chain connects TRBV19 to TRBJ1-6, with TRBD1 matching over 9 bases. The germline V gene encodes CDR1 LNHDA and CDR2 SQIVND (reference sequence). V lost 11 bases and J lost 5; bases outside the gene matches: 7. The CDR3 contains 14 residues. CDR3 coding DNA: TGTGCCTTGGGCGGGGACAGGGATAATTCACCCCTCCACTTT. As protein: CALGGDRDNSPLHF.

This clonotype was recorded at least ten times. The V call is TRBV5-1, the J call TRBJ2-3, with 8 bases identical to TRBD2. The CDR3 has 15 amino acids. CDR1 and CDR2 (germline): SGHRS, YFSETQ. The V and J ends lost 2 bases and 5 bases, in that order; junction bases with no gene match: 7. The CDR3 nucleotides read TGCGCCAGCAGCTTTTTAGCGGGGCCTGAAGATACGCAGTATTTT. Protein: CASSFLAGPEDTQYF.

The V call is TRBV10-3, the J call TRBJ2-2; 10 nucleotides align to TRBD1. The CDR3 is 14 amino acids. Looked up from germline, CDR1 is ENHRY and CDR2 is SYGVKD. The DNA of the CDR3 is TGTGTCATTAGGGGGACAGGGGAAATCGGGGAGCTGTTTTTT. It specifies CVIRGTGEIGELFF.

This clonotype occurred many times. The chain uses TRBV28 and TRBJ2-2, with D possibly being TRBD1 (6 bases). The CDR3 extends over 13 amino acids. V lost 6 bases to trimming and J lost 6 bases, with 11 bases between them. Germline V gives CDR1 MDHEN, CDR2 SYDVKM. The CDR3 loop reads CASRTQGPGELFF. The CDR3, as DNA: TGTGCCAGCAGAACGCAGGGGCCCGGGGAGCTGTTTTTT.

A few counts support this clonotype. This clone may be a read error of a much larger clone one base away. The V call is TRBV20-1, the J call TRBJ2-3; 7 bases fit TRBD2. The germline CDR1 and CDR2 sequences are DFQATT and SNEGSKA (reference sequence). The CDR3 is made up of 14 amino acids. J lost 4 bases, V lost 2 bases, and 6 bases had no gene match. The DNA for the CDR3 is TGCAGTGCTAGACCCAGAGGGAGGGCAGATACGCAGTATTTT. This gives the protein CSARPRGRADTQYF.

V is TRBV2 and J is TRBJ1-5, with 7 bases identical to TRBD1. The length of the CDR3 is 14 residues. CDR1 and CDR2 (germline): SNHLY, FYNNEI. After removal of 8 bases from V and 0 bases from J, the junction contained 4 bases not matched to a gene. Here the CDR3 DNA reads TGTGCCAGCGGGGACAGCTATAGCAATCAGCCCCAGCATTTT. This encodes CASGDSYSNQPQHF.

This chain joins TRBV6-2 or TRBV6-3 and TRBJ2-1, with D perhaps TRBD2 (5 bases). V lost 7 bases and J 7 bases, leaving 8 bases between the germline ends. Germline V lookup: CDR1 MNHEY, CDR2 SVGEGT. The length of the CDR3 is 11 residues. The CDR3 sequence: CASNSVNEQFF. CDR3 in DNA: TGTGCCAGCAATAGCGTGAATGAGCAGTTCTTC.

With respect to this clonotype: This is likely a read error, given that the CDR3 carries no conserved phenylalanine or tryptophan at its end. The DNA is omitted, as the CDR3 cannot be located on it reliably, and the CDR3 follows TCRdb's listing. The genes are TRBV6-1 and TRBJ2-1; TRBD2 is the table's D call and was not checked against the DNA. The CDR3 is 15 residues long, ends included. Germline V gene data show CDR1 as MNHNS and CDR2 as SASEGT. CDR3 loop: CASSEEAGGCNEQLI.

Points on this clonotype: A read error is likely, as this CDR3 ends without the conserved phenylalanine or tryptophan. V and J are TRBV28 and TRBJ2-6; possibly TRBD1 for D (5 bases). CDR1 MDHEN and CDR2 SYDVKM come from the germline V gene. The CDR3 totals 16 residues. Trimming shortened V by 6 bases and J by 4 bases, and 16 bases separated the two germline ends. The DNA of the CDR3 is TGTGCCAGCAGGAAATACAAGGGGCAAGGGGCCAACGTCCTGACTTTG. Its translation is CASRKYKGQGANVLTL.

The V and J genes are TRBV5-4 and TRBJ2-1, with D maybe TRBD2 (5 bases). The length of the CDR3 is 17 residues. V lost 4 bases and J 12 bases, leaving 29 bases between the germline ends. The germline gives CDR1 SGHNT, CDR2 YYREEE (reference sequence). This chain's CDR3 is CASSRVVGSQGVHGQFF. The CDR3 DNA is TGTGCCAGCAGCCGGGTCGTAGGGAGCCAAGGTGTACATGGGCAGTTCTTC.

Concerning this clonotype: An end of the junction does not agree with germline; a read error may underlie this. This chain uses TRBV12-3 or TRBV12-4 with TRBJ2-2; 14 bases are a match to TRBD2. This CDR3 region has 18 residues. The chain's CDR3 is CTSSSRLAGGTNTGELFF. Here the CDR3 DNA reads TGTACCAGCAGTTCGAGACTAGCGGGAGGGACGAACACCGGGGAGCTGTTTTTT.

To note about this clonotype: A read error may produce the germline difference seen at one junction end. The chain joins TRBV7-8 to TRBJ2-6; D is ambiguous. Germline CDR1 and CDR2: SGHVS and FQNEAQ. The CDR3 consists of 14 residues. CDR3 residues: CATDSVSSANVLLF. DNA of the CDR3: TGTGCCACCGACTCTGTGTCAAGCGCCAACGTCCTGCTTTTC. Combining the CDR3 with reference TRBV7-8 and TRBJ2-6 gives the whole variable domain GAGVSQSPRYKVAKRGQDVALRCDPISGHVSLFWYQQALGQGPEFLTYFQNEAQLDKSGLPSDRFFAERPEGSVSTLKIQRTQQEDSAVYLCATDSVSSANVLLFGAGSRLTVL.

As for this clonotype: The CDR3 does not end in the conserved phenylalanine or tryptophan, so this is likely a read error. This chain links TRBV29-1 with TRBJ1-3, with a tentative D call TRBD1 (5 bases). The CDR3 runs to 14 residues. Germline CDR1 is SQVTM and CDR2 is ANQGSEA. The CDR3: CSVGGGTVMNTIYS. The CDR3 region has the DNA TGTAGCGTTGGGGGGGGTACAGTGATGAACACCATATATTCT.

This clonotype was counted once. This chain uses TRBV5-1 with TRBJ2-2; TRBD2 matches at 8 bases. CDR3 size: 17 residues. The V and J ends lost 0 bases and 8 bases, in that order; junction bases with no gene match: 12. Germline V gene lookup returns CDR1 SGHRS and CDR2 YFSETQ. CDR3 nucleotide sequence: TGCGCCAGCAGCTTGGAGCCAGCGGGAGTTCCGGGAGGGGAGCTGTTTTTT. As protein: CASSLEPAGVPGGELFF.

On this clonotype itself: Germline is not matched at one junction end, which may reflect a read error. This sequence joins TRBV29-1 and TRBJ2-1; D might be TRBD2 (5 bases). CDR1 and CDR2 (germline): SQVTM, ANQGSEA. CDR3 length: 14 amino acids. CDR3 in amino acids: CSARDGGRVGEQFF. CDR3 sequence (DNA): TGCAGCGCCCGGGATGGCGGCCGGGTAGGAGAGCAGTTTTTC.

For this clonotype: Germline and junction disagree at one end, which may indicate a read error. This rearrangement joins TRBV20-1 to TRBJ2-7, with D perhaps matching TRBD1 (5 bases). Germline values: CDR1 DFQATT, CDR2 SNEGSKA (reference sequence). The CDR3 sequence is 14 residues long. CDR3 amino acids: CTAHRQTFPYEQYF. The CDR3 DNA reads TGCACTGCTCACCGACAGACCTTCCCCTACGAGCAGTACTTC.

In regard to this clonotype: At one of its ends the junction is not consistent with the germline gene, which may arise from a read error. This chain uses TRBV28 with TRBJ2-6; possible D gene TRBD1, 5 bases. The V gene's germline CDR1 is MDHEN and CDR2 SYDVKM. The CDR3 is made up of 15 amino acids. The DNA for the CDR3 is TGTGCCAGCAGCCTCCTCAGGGCTGGGGCCAACCTCCTGACTTTC. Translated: CASSLLRAGANLLTF.

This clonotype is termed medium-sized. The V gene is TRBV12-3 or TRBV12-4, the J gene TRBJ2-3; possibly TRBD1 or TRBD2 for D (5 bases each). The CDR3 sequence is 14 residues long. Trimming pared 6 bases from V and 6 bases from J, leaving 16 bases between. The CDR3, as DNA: TGTGCCAGCAGGCCTACAGGTTCGGGGGATACGCAGTATTTT. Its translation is CASRPTGSGDTQYF.

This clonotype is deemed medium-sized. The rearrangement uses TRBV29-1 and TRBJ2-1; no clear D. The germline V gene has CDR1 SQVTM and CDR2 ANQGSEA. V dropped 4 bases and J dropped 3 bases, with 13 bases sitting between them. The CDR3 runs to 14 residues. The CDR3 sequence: CSVVPSFGYNEQFF. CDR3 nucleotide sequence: TGCAGCGTTGTACCGAGCTTCGGCTACAATGAGCAGTTCTTC.

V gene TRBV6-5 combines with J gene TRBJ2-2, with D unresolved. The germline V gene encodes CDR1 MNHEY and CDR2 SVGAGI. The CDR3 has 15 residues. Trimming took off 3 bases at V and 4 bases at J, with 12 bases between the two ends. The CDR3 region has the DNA TGTGCCAGCAGTTATCAGAACATGGTCACCGGGGAGCTGTTTTTT. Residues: CASSYQNMVTGELFF.

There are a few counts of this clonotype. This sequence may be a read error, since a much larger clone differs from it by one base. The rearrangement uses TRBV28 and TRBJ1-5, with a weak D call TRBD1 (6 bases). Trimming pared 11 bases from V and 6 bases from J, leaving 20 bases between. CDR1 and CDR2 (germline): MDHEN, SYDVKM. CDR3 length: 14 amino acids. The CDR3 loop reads CACILMGGGQPQHF. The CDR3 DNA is TGTGCCTGCATACTGATGGGGGGCGGTCAGCCCCAGCATTTT.

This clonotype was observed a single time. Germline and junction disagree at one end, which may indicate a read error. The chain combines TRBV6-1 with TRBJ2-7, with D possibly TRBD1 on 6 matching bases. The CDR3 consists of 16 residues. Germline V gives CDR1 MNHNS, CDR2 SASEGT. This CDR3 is CASSEAAVRGCYEHYF. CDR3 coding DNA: TGTGCCAGCAGTGAAGCAGCCGTCAGGGGCTGCTACGAGCATTACTTC.

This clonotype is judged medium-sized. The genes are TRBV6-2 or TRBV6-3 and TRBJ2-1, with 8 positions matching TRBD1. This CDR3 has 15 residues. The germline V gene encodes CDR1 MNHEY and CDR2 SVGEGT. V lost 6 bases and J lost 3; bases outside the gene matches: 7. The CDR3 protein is CASSLLDRGYNEQFF. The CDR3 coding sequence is TGTGCCAGCAGCTTACTCGACAGGGGCTACAATGAGCAGTTCTTC.

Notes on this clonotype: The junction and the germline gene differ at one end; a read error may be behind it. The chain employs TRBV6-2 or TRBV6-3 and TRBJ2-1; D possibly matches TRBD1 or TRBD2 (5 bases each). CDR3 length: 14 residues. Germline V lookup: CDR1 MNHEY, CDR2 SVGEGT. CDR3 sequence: CAGSYVGTAHEQFF. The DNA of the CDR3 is TGTGCCGGCAGTTACGTTGGGACCGCCCATGAGCAGTTCTTC.

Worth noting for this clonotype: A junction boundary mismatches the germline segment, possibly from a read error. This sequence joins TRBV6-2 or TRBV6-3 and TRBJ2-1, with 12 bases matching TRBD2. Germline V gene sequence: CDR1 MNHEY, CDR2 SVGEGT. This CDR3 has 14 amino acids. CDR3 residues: CASNYRTSGDEQFF. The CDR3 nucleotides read TGTGCCAGCAATTACCGGACTAGCGGGGATGAGCAGTTCTTC.

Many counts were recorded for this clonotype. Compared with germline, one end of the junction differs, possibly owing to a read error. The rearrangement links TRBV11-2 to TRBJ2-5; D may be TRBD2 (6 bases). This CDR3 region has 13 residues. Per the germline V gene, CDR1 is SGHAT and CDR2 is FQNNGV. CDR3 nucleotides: TGTGCCAGCAGCCTCGGGGTGGGGGTCGGAGGGAACTTC. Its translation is CASSLGVGVGGNF.

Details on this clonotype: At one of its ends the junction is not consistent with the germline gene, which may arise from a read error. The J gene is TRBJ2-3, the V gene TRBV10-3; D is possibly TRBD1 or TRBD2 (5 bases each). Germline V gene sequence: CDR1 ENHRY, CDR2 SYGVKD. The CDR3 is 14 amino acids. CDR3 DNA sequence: TGTGCCATCAATGTAGCGACCTACACAGGTACGCAGTATTTT. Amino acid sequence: CAINVATYTGTQYF.

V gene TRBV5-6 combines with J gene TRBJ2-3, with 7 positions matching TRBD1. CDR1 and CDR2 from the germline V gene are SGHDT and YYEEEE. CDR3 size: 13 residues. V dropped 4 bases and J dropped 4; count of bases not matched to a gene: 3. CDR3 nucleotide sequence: TGTGCCAGCAGCGACAGGGAGCCAGATACGCAGTATTTT. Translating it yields CASSDREPDTQYF. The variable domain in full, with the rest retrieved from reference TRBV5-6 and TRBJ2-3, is DAGVTQSPTHLIKTRGQQVTLRCSPKSGHDTVSWYQQALGQGPQFIFQYYEEEERQRGNFPDRFSGHQFPNYSSELNVNALLLGDSALYLCASSDREPDTQYFGPGTRLTVL.

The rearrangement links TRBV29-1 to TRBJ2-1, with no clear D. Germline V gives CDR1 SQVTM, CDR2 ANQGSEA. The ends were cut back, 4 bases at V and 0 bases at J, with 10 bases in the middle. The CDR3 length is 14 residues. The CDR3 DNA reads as TGCAGCGTTGTTCACCGGAGCTCCTACAATGAGCAGTTCTTC. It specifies CSVVHRSSYNEQFF.

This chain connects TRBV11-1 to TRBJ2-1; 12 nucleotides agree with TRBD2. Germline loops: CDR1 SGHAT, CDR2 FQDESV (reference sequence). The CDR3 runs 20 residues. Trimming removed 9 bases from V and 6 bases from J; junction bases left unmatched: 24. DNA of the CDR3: TGTGCCAGTAGCATAGGAAGGACTAGCGGGGCCTCAGGGTTCGGCAATGAGCAGTTCTTC. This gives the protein CASSIGRTSGASGFGNEQFF.

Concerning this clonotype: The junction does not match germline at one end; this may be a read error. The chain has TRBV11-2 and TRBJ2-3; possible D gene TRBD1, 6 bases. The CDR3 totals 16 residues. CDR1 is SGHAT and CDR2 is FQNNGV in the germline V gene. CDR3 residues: CASSRRSTGNTDAQYF. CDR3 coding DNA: TGCGCCAGCAGCAGAAGGAGTACAGGGAACACAGATGCGCAGTATTTT.

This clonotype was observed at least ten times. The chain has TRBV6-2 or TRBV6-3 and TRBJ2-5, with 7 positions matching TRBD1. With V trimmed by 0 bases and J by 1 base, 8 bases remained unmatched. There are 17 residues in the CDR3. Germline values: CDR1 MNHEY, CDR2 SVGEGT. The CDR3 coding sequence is TGTGCCAGCAGTTACTCGACTTATCGGACAGGCCAAGAGACCCAGTACTTC. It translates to CASSYSTYRTGQETQYF.